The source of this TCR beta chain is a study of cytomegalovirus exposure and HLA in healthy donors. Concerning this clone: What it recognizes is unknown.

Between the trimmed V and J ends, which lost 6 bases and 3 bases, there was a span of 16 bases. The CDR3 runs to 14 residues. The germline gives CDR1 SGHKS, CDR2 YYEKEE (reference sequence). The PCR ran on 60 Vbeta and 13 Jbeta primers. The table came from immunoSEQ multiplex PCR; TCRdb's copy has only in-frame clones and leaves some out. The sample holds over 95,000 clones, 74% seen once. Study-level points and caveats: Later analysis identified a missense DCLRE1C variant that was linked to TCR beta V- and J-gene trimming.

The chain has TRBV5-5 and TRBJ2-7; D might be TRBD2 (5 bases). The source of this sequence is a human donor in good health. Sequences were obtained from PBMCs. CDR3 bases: TGTGCCAGCACAGCCTCGGTTGGGAGCTACGAGCAGTACTTC. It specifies CASTASVGSYEQYF.